The sequence of this T cell receptor beta chain was determined in a study of T cell clonotyping in hematopoietic cell transplantation. Profiling relied on immunoSEQ multiplex PCR, and the TCRdb table lists in-frame clones only, not all of them. The sample has around 11,000 clones, roughly 89% seen once. The CDR3 runs to 10 residues. Trimming removed 4 bases at V and 7 bases at J, with 4 bases between. Germline-derived CDR1 and CDR2 are SNHLY and FYNNEI. Recipients were bled about 28 days pretransplant and at posttransplant days 30, 100, 180. With regard to this clone: What it recognizes is unknown. The identical CDR3 is also encoded by other nucleotide sequences in the sample.

Study-level points and caveats: Pathologically expanded recipient clonotypes increased progressively from day 30 to day 180 as diversity fell. No sorting was done, leaving CD4 and CD8 contributions mixed. Higher Inverse Simpson Index values in graft donor and pretransplant recipient predicted broader posttransplant TCR diversity.

The sample was PBMCs, taken 180 days after allogeneic stem cell transplant. The chain is built from TRBV2 and TRBJ1-1; D not resolved. This receptor was identified in a male patient aged 60 to 75 who had an allogeneic stem cell transplant from an unrelated donor, so the T cells may come from the graft donor. Some clones in this sample may be carry-over from other donors' samples. CDR3 sequence: CASSVGEAFF. CDR3 in DNA: TGTGCCAGCAGTGTAGGTGAAGCTTTCTTT.